The 8 T cell receptor beta chains presented below share a single source sample, sequenced in a study of blood T cell repertoires in COVID-19. Generated by immunoSEQ multiplex PCR, the TCRdb table keeps only in-frame clones and is missing some. Of about 54,000 clones in the sample, about four fifths were seen once. Sequencing was done on a sample of peripheral blood. These receptor sequences come from a human donor in a cohort sampled during active or convalescent COVID-19.

The CDR3, as DNA: TGTGCCAGCAGCTTGGACAGCGGCTTATACAATGAGCAGTTCTTC. Amino acid sequence: CASSLDSGLYNEQFF. This rearrangement joins TRBV5-6 to TRBJ2-1; perhaps TRBD2 as D (5 bases). Germline values: CDR1 SGHDT, CDR2 YYEEEE. V lost 0 bases, J lost 4 bases, and 11 bases lay in between. The CDR3 consists of 15 residues.

In nucleotides, the CDR3 is TGTGCCAGCACCCTGGGGGCTAGCTCTATCTACGAGCAGTACTTC. As protein: CASTLGASSIYEQYF. The chain links TRBV7-2 to TRBJ2-7, with a tentative D call TRBD1 (6 bases). Per germline, CDR1 SGHTA and CDR2 FQGNSA. This CDR3 region has 15 residues. V lost 7 bases and J lost 3, with 19 bases in between.

CDR3 sequence reads: CASKSQGQTNTEAFF. DNA for the CDR3: TGTGCCAGCAAATCTCAAGGACAGACAAACACTGAAGCTTTCTTT. The V call is TRBV7-9, the J call TRBJ1-1; D may be TRBD1 (6 bases). The CDR3 length is 15 residues. Trimming left V 7 bases short and J 2 bases short, with 17 bases between. Germline CDR1 SEHNR, CDR2 FQNEAQ (reference sequence).

The V call is TRBV27, the J call TRBJ1-6; 9 bases fit TRBD1. Germline V gives CDR1 MNHEY, CDR2 SMNVEV (reference sequence). The ends lost 10 bases at V and 1 base at J; junction bases unmatched: 23. This CDR3 is built from 21 residues. The CDR3 coding sequence is TGTGCCACCCCACGAAGTCTCAGGGACAGGGCAGGTAAGTCCTATAATTCACCCCTCCACTTT. Amino acids: CATPRSLRDRAGKSYNSPLHF.

The chain employs TRBV7-3 and TRBJ2-1; a possible D gene is TRBD2 (5 bases). V lost 2 bases and J lost 4, with 15 bases in between. The germline gives CDR1 SGHTA, CDR2 FQGTGA. The CDR3 extends over 16 amino acids. CDR3 nucleotides: TGTGCCAGCAGCTTAGCGGACTTCCCCTCGTACAATGAGCAGTTCTTC. Its protein is CASSLADFPSYNEQFF.

As for this clone: One end of the junction does not line up with germline, which may come from a read error. This chain uses TRBV2 with TRBJ2-4, with D unclear. Germline V gene data show CDR1 as SNHLY and CDR2 as FYNNEI. The CDR3 is 8 residues long. The CDR3 protein is CASTWQNF. CDR3 DNA: TGTGCCAGCACCTGGCAGAACTTC.

This clone was seen just once. The CDR3 spells CASSERNEQFF. In nucleotides, the CDR3 is TGTGCCAGCTCCGAACGGAATGAGCAGTTCTTC. The chain combines TRBV6-5 with TRBJ2-1; D gene uncertain. Trimming took 8 bases from V and 7 from J, leaving 9 bases between them. The CDR3 is made up of 11 amino acids. From germline, CDR1 is MNHEY and CDR2 SVGAGI.

In its sample, this clone was seen once. The V gene is TRBV10-3, the J gene TRBJ1-6, with a tentative D call TRBD1 (6 bases). Deletions cut 4 bases from V and 9 bases from J, with 16 bases between. This CDR3 comprises 15 residues. CDR1 and CDR2 (germline): ENHRY, SYGVKD. The CDR3 coding sequence is TGTGCCATCAGTGTGGTACAGGGTCGAGGTTCACCCCTCCACTTT. Encoded protein: CAISVVQGRGSPLHF.